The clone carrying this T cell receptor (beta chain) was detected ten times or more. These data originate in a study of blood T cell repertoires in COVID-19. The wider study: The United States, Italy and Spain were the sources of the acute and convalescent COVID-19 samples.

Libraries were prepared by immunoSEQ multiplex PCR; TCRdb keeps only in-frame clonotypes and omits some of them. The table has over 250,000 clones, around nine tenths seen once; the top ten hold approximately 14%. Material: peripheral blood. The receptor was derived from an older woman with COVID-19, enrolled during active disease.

The CDR3 DNA sequence: TGTGCCACCAGTGACAGCCGGGACATATTCTATGGCTACACCTTC. It translates to CATSDSRDIFYGYTF. The chain has TRBV24-1 and TRBJ1-2; possibly TRBD1 for D (6 bases). The germline V gene encodes CDR1 KGHDR and CDR2 SFDVKD. V was clipped by 4 bases and J by 4 bases, with 15 bases between them. CDR3 length: 15 amino acids.